This is a list of T cell receptor beta chains from one sample in a study of blood T cell repertoires in COVID-19. The repertoire was sequenced with immunoSEQ multiplex PCR; TCRdb's copy has only in-frame clones and lacks some. The sample shows about 120,000 clones, 70% to 85% of them seen only once. What was sequenced was peripheral blood. The receptors originated from a man in his forties or fifties with acute or convalescent COVID-19. The CDR3 runs from the conserved cysteine through the conserved F or W. Each record gives: D gene, V gene, clone size, J gene, CDR3 DNA, CDR3 protein. A D gene is named only where the DNA matches it firmly. Not every row has a clone size; where given, it reads once, few, many or a size class.

-	TRBV5-1	once	TRBJ1-1	TGCGCCAGCAGCTTGCTAGGGGACAAGAACACTGAAGCTTTCTTT	CASSLLGDKNTEAFF
TRBD1	TRBV2	-	TRBJ2-5	TGTGCCAGCAGATTCGACAGGGGGCTAGGAGAGACCCAGTACTTC	CASRFDRGLGETQYF
-	TRBV2	once	TRBJ1-2	TGTGCCAGCAGTGGCCAGGGTGATTATGGCTACACCTTC	CASSGQGDYGYTF
TRBD1	TRBV27	-	TRBJ2-2	TGTGCCAGCAGTCCCAGGGGGCGATTGAACACCGGGGAGCTGTTTTTT	CASSPRGRLNTGELFF
-	TRBV6-6	-	TRBJ1-1	TGTGCCAGCAGAGCGGGGGACACTGAAGCTTTCTTT	CASRAGDTEAFF
-	TRBV3-1/TRBV3-2	-	TRBJ1-2	TGTGCCAGCAGCCAAGACTCCAGGGGAGATGGCTACACCTTC	CASSQDSRGDGYTF
TRBD1	TRBV4-1	-	TRBJ2-7	TGCGCCAGCCGCCGACCGGGACAGGGCCGAGGGGGCTCCTACGAGCAGTACTTC	CASRRPGQGRGGSYEQYF
TRBD1	TRBV29-1	-	TRBJ1-2	TGCAGCGTGCGGACAGGGAGCGGCTATGGCTACACCTTC	CSVRTGSGYGYTF
-	TRBV18	-	TRBJ1-2	TGTGCCAGCTCACCGGACAGTCTCTATGGCTACACCTTC	CASSPDSLYGYTF
TRBD1	TRBV6-5	-	TRBJ2-7	TGTGCCAGCACCGCGACAGGGTCCTACGAGCAGTACTTC	CASTATGSYEQYF
TRBD2	TRBV19	-	TRBJ2-3	TGTGCCAGTAGTATGGCCCTAGCGGCAGATACGCAGTATTTT	CASSMALAADTQYF
-	TRBV27	few	TRBJ2-5	TGTGCCAGCAGGGGAACGGACTCTCAAGAGACCCAGTACTTC	CASRGTDSQETQYF